The 18 T cell receptor beta chains below all came from one sample that was sequenced in a study of blood T cell repertoires in COVID-19. Sequencing used immunoSEQ multiplex PCR; TCRdb keeps in-frame clones, though not all of them. The sample carries about 110,000 clones, 71% recorded once. Sequenced material: peripheral blood. Receptor source: a woman in her forties with acute or convalescent COVID-19.

J is TRBJ2-7 and V is TRBV28, with 13 bases identical to TRBD2. V dropped 4 bases and J dropped 7; count of bases not matched to a gene: 10. Germline lookup yields CDR1 MDHEN and CDR2 SYDVKM. The CDR3 contains 16 residues. CDR3 amino acids: CASSSLLAGGPGEQYF. As DNA, the CDR3 is TGTGCCAGCAGTTCGTTACTAGCGGGGGGGCCGGGAGAGCAGTACTTC.

The V call is TRBV25-1, the J call TRBJ2-2, with D possibly being TRBD2 (7 bases). V shed 3 bases and J shed 2 bases, with 19 bases lying between them. Looked up from germline, CDR1 is MGHDK and CDR2 is SYGVNS. This CDR3 is built from 18 residues. This CDR3 reads CASSDLVGGALNTGELFF. The DNA of the CDR3 is TGTGCCAGCAGTGACCTGGTGGGGGGGGCCCTAAACACCGGGGAGCTGTTTTTT.

The chain recombines TRBV4-3 with TRBJ1-6; the D gene is possibly TRBD1 (6 bases). This CDR3 has 15 residues. Deletions cut 0 bases from V and 5 bases from J, with 8 bases between. Germline CDR1 is LGHNA and CDR2 is YSLEER. The CDR3 nucleotides read TGCGCCAGCAGCCAAGACGGGACACATAATTCACCCCTCCACTTT. Encoded protein: CASSQDGTHNSPLHF.

This clone was seen only a few times. This specimen includes other DNA sequences encoding the same CDR3. This chain links TRBV4-3 with TRBJ2-5; TRBD2 aligns across 11 bases. V trimming: 1 base; J trimming: 5 bases; junction bases outside the gene matches: 0. CDR1 is LGHNA, CDR2 YSLEER, per germline. The CDR3 is 14 amino acids. CDR3 loop: CASSQGLAGETQYF. CDR3 bases: TGCGCCAGCAGCCAAGGACTAGCGGGGGAGACCCAGTACTTC.

The V call is TRBV21-1, the J call TRBJ2-7; no check of the table's D call, TRBD1, against the DNA was made. TRBV21-1 is designated a pseudogene. The CDR3 has 19 amino acids. The CDR3 reads CASSKERRTGRDGSYEQYF. The CDR3, as DNA: TGTGCCAGCAGCAAAGAAAGGAGAACAGGGAGAGATGGTTCCTACGAGCAGTACTTC.

The chain couples TRBV5-1 to TRBJ2-2; the D gene is possibly TRBD1 (6 bases). Germline V gene data show CDR1 as SGHRS and CDR2 as YFSETQ. The CDR3 consists of 14 residues. The V gene lost 0 bases and the J gene lost 5 bases, with 8 bases spanning the gap. Here the CDR3 reads CASSLGGQTGELFF. The CDR3 nucleotides are TGCGCCAGCAGCTTGGGGGGGCAGACCGGGGAGCTGTTTTTT.

The rearrangement uses TRBV4-1 and TRBJ2-7; a weak D match, TRBD2 (5 bases). This CDR3 comprises 15 residues. Trimming removed 4 bases from V and 2 bases from J, with 15 bases in between. The germline gives CDR1 MGHRA, CDR2 YSYEKL. The DNA for the CDR3 is TGCGCCAGCAGCCGAGGACTCATACCACCCTACGAGCAGTACTTC. Translating it yields CASSRGLIPPYEQYF.

The gene calls are TRBV6-4 and TRBJ2-1, with 12 bases matching TRBD2. Germline values: CDR1 MRHNA, CDR2 SNTAGT. With V trimmed by 3 bases and J by 7 bases, 7 bases remained unmatched. This CDR3 contains 16 residues. The CDR3 loop is CASSDRGLAGRNEQFF. CDR3 in DNA: TGTGCCAGCAGTGATAGAGGACTAGCGGGACGGAATGAGCAGTTCTTC.

The chain recombines TRBV25-1 with TRBJ1-5, with D tentatively TRBD1 (6 bases). V lost 4 bases and J 2 bases, leaving 21 bases between the germline ends. The CDR3 is 18 residues long. From germline, CDR1 is MGHDK and CDR2 SYGVNS. For the CDR3, the DNA is TGTGCCAGCAGTGCCACGGGGGGGACATACGGTGGCAATCAGCCCCAGCATTTT. This gives the protein CASSATGGTYGGNQPQHF.

The CDR3 protein is CSAYTDTQYF. CDR3 nucleotide sequence: TGCAGTGCGTATACAGATACGCAGTATTTT. The rearrangement joins TRBV20-1 to TRBJ2-3, with D hard to call. The CDR3 runs 10 residues. Per germline, CDR1 DFQATT and CDR2 SNEGSKA (reference sequence). V gave up 6 bases and J gave up 3 bases, with 4 bases separating them.

The chain employs TRBV11-2 and TRBJ2-1, with 10 nucleotides matching TRBD2. Germline values: CDR1 SGHAT, CDR2 FQNNGV. The CDR3 extends over 19 amino acids. V trimming: 0 bases; J trimming: 1 base; junction bases outside the gene matches: 9. The CDR3 spells CASSLEPSGGIPSYNEQFF. In DNA, the CDR3 is TGTGCCAGCAGCTTAGAGCCTAGCGGGGGTATACCGTCCTACAATGAGCAGTTCTTC. The full variable domain, its missing parts supplied by reference TRBV11-2 and TRBJ2-1, is EAGVAQSPRYKIIEKRQSVAFWCNPISGHATLYWYQQILGQGPKLLIQFQNNGVVDDSQLPKDRFSAERLKGVDSTLKIQPAKLEDSAVYLCASSLEPSGGIPSYNEQFFGPGTRLTVL.

The chain recombines TRBV20-1 with TRBJ2-3; D gene uncertain. The CDR3 loop spans 10 amino acids. The V gene's germline CDR1 is DFQATT and CDR2 SNEGSKA (reference sequence). V was cut by 3 bases and J by 6 bases, with 4 bases left in between. The CDR3 nucleotides read TGCAGTGCTAGTCTTGATACGCAGTATTTT. It encodes CSASLDTQYF.

The chain is built from TRBV18 and TRBJ2-7; D is unresolved. V was clipped by 3 bases and J by 0 bases, with 9 bases between them. The CDR3 length is 14 residues. Germline V CDR1 and CDR2: KGHSH, LQKENI. CDR3 nucleotides: TGTGCCAGCTCACCGTCAGGTGGCTCCTACGAGCAGTACTTC. Protein sequence: CASSPSGGSYEQYF.

This clone was counted a single time. This rearrangement joins TRBV5-5 to TRBJ2-3; D is perhaps TRBD2 (6 bases). CDR1 is SGHKS and CDR2 is YYEKEE in the germline V gene (reference sequence). Trimming cost V 2 bases and J 1 base, with 11 bases left between them. This CDR3 has 15 amino acids. The CDR3 protein is CASSFWGGGTDTQYF. DNA of the CDR3: TGTGCCAGCAGCTTTTGGGGCGGGGGCACAGATACGCAGTATTTT.

This chain connects TRBV5-1 to TRBJ2-1; TRBD2 is a possible D gene (5 bases). V was clipped by 0 bases and J by 8 bases, with 15 bases between them. The CDR3 totals 15 residues. The V gene's germline CDR1 is SGHRS and CDR2 YFSETQ. The CDR3, as DNA: TGCGCCAGCAGCTTGGCCACTATAGGGAGCGATGAGCAGTTCTTC. Translating it yields CASSLATIGSDEQFF.

This clone turned up a few times. The V and J genes are TRBV3-1 (or the pseudogene TRBV3-2) and TRBJ2-1; D is perhaps TRBD1 (5 bases). The V gene lost 2 bases and the J gene lost 3 bases, with 14 bases spanning the gap. Germline assignment: CDR1 LGHDT and CDR2 YNNKEL (reference sequence). This CDR3 region has 16 residues. CDR3 loop: CASSQRWGSDYNEQFF. The CDR3 DNA reads as TGTGCCAGCAGCCAAAGGTGGGGCTCAGACTACAATGAGCAGTTCTTC.

The J gene is TRBJ1-2, the V gene TRBV9; 7 positions agree with TRBD1. Germline-derived CDR1 and CDR2 are SGDLS and YYNGEE. This CDR3 has 14 residues. V was pared by 2 bases and J by 8 bases, with 9 bases of the junction left unmatched. CDR3 sequence (DNA): TGTGCCAGCAGCGTGACGGACAGGTCGAGGGGCTACACCTTC. It yields the protein CASSVTDRSRGYTF.

V gene TRBV7-2 combines with J gene TRBJ1-2, with 10 nucleotides matching TRBD1. The CDR3 is 15 amino acids. The V segment lost 4 bases and the J segment 5 bases; nucleotides outside the gene matches: 7. The germline CDR1 and CDR2 sequences are SGHTA and FQGNSA. The CDR3 sequence is CASSYDRGREYGYTF. The CDR3 DNA follows: TGTGCCAGCAGCTACGACAGGGGGCGCGAGTATGGCTACACCTTC.